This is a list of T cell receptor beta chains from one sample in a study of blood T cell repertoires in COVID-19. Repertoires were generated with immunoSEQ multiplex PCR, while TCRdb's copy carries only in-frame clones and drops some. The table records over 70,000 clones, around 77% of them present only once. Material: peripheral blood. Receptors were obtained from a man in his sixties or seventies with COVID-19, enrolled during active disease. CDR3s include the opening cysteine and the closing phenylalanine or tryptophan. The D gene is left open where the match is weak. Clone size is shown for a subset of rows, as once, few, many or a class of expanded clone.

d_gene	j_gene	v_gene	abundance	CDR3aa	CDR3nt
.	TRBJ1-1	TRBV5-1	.	CASSLDGGNTEAFF	TGCGCCAGCAGCTTGGATGGAGGGAACACTGAAGCTTTCTTT
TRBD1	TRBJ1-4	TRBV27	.	CATQRQGTNEKLFF	TGTGCCACCCAGAGACAGGGTACGAATGAAAAACTGTTTTTT
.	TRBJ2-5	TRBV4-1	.	CASSAGWQETQYF	TGCGCCAGTAGCGCGGGGTGGCAAGAGACCCAGTACTTC
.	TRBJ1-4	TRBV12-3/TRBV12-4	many	CASTGQGGEKLFF	TGTGCCAGCACCGGCCAAGGAGGCGAAAAACTGTTTTTT
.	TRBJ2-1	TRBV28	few	CASSSYRDYNEQFF	TGTGCCAGCAGTTCATACCGGGACTACAATGAGCAGTTCTTC
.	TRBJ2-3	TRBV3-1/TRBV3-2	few	CASSQGGGRVGDTQYF	TGTGCCAGCAGCCAAGGCGGGGGCCGCGTCGGAGATACGCAGTATTTT
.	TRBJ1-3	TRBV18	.	CASSPPGQRRYSGNTIYF	TGTGCCAGCTCACCACCGGGACAACGACGATACTCTGGAAACACCATATATTTT
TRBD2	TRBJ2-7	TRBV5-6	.	CASSPGLGRYEQYF	TGTGCCAGCAGTCCCGGACTAGGACGGTACGAGCAGTACTTC
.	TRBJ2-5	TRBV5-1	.	CASSTFGLEETQYF	TGCGCCAGCAGCACCTTCGGACTCGAAGAGACCCAGTACTTC
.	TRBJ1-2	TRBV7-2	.	CASSLYIRGGPNYGYTF	TGTGCCAGCAGCCTTTATATCCGGGGGGGCCCTAACTATGGCTACACCTTC
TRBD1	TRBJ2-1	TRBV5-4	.	CASSLVSGGSGEQFF	TGTGCCAGCAGCTTAGTTTCAGGGGGTTCCGGTGAGCAGTTCTTC
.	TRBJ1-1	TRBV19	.	CASSTTRGANTEAFF	TGTGCCAGTAGTACTACGAGAGGAGCGAACACTGAAGCTTTCTTT
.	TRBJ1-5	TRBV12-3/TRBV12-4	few	CASSPGEDRPQHF	TGTGCCAGCAGTCCCGGCGAGGATAGGCCCCAGCATTTT
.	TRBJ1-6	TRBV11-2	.	CASSQDSSNSPLHF	TGTGCCAGCAGCCAAGACAGTTCCAATTCACCCCTCCACTTT
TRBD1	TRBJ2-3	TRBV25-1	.	CASRRQGSDTQYF	TGTGCCAGCAGAAGACAGGGGTCAGATACGCAGTATTTT
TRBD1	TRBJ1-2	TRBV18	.	CASSIRTGDYGYTF	TGTGCCAGCTCAATAAGGACAGGCGACTATGGCTACACCTTC
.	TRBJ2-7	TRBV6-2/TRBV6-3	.	CASTPVMGGDEQYF	TGTGCCAGCACCCCCGTCATGGGTGGAGACGAGCAGTACTTC
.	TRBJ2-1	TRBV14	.	CASSQEGPGVGQFF	TGTGCCAGCAGCCAAGAAGGCCCCGGAGTGGGGCAGTTCTTC
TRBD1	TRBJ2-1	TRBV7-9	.	CASSSVGTGHLNEQFF	TGTGCCAGCAGTTCAGTGGGGACAGGGCATCTCAATGAGCAGTTCTTC
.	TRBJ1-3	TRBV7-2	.	CASSFRTTSGNTIYF	TGTGCCAGCAGCTTCAGGACTACCTCTGGAAACACCATATATTTT
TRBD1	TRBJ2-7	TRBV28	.	CASSRTGTGLSEQYF	TGTGCCAGCAGCAGAACCGGGACAGGGCTGTCCGAGCAGTACTTC
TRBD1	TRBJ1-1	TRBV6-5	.	CASTQGAGTEAFF	TGTGCCAGCACCCAGGGGGCGGGCACTGAAGCTTTCTTT
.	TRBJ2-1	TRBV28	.	CASSFQNYEQFF	TGTGCCAGCAGTTTTCAGAATTATGAGCAGTTCTTC
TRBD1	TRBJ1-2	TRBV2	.	CASIWSGGDYGYTF	TGTGCCAGCATTTGGTCAGGGGGTGACTATGGCTACACCTTC
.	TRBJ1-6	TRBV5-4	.	CASSLKGGSYNSPLHF	TGTGCCAGCAGCTTGAAAGGGGGCTCCTATAATTCACCCCTCCACTTT
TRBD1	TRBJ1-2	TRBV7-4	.	CASSLGDRAYGYTF	TGTGCCAGCAGCTTAGGAGACAGGGCGTATGGCTACACCTTC
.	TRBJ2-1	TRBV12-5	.	CASGSNNLAPYNEQFF	TGTGCTAGTGGCTCAAATAACCTAGCGCCCTACAATGAGCAGTTCTTC
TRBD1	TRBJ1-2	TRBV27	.	CASSRGTGGIYTF	TGTGCCAGCAGTCGGGGGACAGGGGGCATCTACACCTTC
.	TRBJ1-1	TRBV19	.	CASSINNYPGAFF	TGTGCCAGTAGTATTAACAATTACCCGGGAGCTTTCTTT
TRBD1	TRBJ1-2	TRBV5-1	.	CASSLGQGNYGYTF	TGCGCCAGCAGCTTGGGACAGGGGAACTATGGCTACACCTTC
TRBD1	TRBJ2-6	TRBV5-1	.	CASSPGTGGGSGANVLTF	TGCGCCAGCAGCCCCGGGACAGGGGGCGGCTCTGGGGCCAACGTCCTGACTTTC
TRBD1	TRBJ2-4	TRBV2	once	CASSLGQPNIQYF	TGTGCCAGCAGCCTGGGACAGCCAAACATTCAGTACTTC
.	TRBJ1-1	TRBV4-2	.	CASSQDYGGRGTEAFF	TGTGCCAGCAGCCAAGATTATGGCGGTAGGGGAACTGAAGCTTTCTTT
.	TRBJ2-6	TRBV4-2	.	CASSQDWTAGANVLTF	TGTGCCAGCAGCCAAGACTGGACAGCTGGGGCCAACGTCCTGACTTTC
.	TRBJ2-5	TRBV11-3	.	CASSGDSEETQYF	TGTGCCAGCAGTGGGGACTCCGAAGAGACCCAGTACTTC
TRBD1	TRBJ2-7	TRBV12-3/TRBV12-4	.	CASSETGIYEQYF	TGTGCCAGCAGTGAGACAGGGATCTACGAGCAGTACTTC
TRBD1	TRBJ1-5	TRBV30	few	CAWSSGQYNQPQHF	TGTGCCTGGAGTTCGGGACAGTACAATCAGCCCCAGCATTTT
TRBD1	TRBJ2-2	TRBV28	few	CASTHIRGQGRRAGELFF	TGTGCCAGCACCCATATTAGGGGACAGGGACGAAGGGCCGGGGAGCTGTTTTTT
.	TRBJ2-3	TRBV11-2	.	CASSLEVRTDTQYF	TGTGCCAGCAGCTTAGAAGTGAGGACAGATACGCAGTATTTT
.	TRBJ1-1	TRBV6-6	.	CASSLTQGRNTEAFF	TGTGCCAGCAGTCTGACACAGGGTCGGAACACTGAAGCTTTCTTT
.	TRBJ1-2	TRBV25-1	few	CASASGAPHGYTF	TGTGCCAGCGCTAGCGGGGCACCTCATGGCTACACCTTC
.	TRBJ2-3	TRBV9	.	CASSVGPGTGTDTQYF	TGTGCCAGCAGCGTAGGGCCGGGGACTGGCACAGATACGCAGTATTTT
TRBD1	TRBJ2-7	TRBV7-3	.	CASSSGTGHYEQYF	TGTGCCAGCAGCTCCGGGACAGGGCACTACGAGCAGTACTTC
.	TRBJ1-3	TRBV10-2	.	CASSEVNLGASF	TGCGCCAGCAGTGAGGTTAATCTAGGAGCCTCATTT
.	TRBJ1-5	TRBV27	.	CASSPDRNQPQHF	TGTGCCAGCAGTCCGGACAGAAATCAGCCCCAGCATTTT
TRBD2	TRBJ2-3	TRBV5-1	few	CASSLVGTSGSDTQYF	TGCGCCAGCAGCTTGGTCGGGACTAGCGGTTCAGATACGCAGTATTTT
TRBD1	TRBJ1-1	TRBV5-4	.	CASSLSPGQGEGEAFF	TGTGCCAGCAGCTTGAGTCCGGGACAGGGAGAGGGAGAAGCTTTCTTT